A selection of T cell receptor beta chains follows, all from one sample in a study of blood T cell repertoires in COVID-19. Clones were sequenced by immunoSEQ multiplex PCR, and TCRdb holds only the in-frame ones, with some missing. The sample lists about 440,000 clones, 90% occurring once. Sequencing used PBMCs or T cells enriched from blood (not recorded which). These TCRs come from a man between 18 and 35 years old who had recovered from COVID-19. The CDR3 runs from the conserved cysteine through the conserved F or W. D genes are given only for firm matches. The size of a clone is reported for some rows only, either as once, few or many, or as a class for expanded clones.

abundance	j_gene	v_gene	d_gene	CDR3nt	CDR3aa
NA	TRBJ1-5	TRBV4-1	TRBD1	TGCGCCAGCAGCCGGATCGACAGGGTTCAGCCCCAGCATTTT	CASSRIDRVQPQHF
NA	TRBJ1-1	TRBV10-1	NA	TGCGCCAGCAGCAACAGGGTTGGAACTGAAGCTTTCTTT	CASSNRVGTEAFF
NA	TRBJ1-1	TRBV2	TRBD1	TGTGCCAGCAGTGGGCGACAGGGAAACACTGAAGCTTTCTTT	CASSGRQGNTEAFF
NA	TRBJ1-5	TRBV19	TRBD1	TGTGCCAGTAGCCTGGGTCAGGGGGCGATTCAGCCCCAGCATTTT	CASSLGQGAIQPQHF
NA	TRBJ1-6	TRBV7-2	TRBD1	TGTGCCAGCAGCTTAGTGGGGGGACAGGGAGCCCTCCACTTT	CASSLVGGQGALHF
NA	TRBJ2-2	TRBV27	TRBD1	TGTGCCAGCAGGCTTACAGGGGGCGCAGGCGGGGAGCTGTTTTTT	CASRLTGGAGGELFF
NA	TRBJ2-5	TRBV2	TRBD1	TGTGCCAGCACCGAGGGACAGGGGGCAGGAGAGACCCAGTACTTC	CASTEGQGAGETQYF
NA	TRBJ1-2	TRBV6-1	NA	TGTGCCAGCAGTGAAAGCGGAGCGACTAACTATGGCTACACCTTC	CASSESGATNYGYTF
many	TRBJ2-7	TRBV20-1	NA	TGCAGTGCTAGAGATATTAACGAGCAGTACTTC	CSARDINEQYF
NA	TRBJ2-5	TRBV27	NA	TGTGCCAGCAGGGACAGCATTCTCTTTGGGGGCCAGTACTTC	CASRDSILFGGQYF
once	TRBJ1-4	TRBV3-1/TRBV3-2	TRBD1	TGTGCCAGCAGCCACGGACAGGGCGAAAAACTGTTTTTT	CASSHGQGEKLFF
NA	TRBJ1-1	TRBV29-1	NA	TGCAGCGTTAAAAGGACAGTCATGAACACTGAAGCTTTCTTT	CSVKRTVMNTEAFF
many	TRBJ2-3	TRBV3-1/TRBV3-2	NA	TGTGCCAGCAGCCAAGATTATCTAGGAGGATTCGATACGCAGTATTTT	CASSQDYLGGFDTQYF
few	TRBJ1-5	TRBV28	NA	TGTGCCAGCAGTTTAGGGCCCAAGGGGGATCAGCCCCAGCATTTT	CASSLGPKGDQPQHF
NA	TRBJ1-2	TRBV3-1/TRBV3-2	NA	TGTGCCAGCAGCCCCCTGGGCAGGGTAGTTAAGTATGGCTACACCTTC	CASSPLGRVVKYGYTF
NA	TRBJ2-3	TRBV18	TRBD2	TGTGCCAGCTCACCACCAACTAGCGGGAGTCCAGATACGCAGTATTTT	CASSPPTSGSPDTQYF
NA	TRBJ1-4	TRBV12-3/TRBV12-4	TRBD1	TGTGCCAGCAGTACCGGGACAGGCCCTTTT	CASSTGTGPF
NA	TRBJ1-2	TRBV5-1	TRBD1	TGCGCCAGCAGCTATATAGGACAGGGCGGCTACACCTTC	CASSYIGQGGYTF
NA	TRBJ2-1	TRBV10-1	NA	TGCGCCACTTCCAGGGCTTCTTACAATGAGCAGTTCTTC	CATSRASYNEQFF